Sequencing of this T cell receptor (beta chain) was carried out in a study of radiation and T cells in renal cell carcinoma. About this clone itself: Its target is unknown.

The time point denotes: blood 2 weeks post-SBRT. Sample treatment: 15 Gy SBRT to primary tumor, nephrectomy 4 weeks later. Serial blood draws occurred at baseline and 2 and 4 weeks post-SBRT. Sequencing used immunoSEQ multiplex PCR; TCRdb keeps in-frame clones, though not all of them. The table lists some 120,000 clones, 75% to 85% of them singletons. Germline V gene data show CDR1 as SGDLS and CDR2 as YYNGEE. Between the trimmed V and J ends, which lost 3 bases and 7 bases, there was a span of 8 bases. This CDR3 has 13 residues. Study-level results: In blood, top tumor clones expanded by 2 weeks, shrinking by 4.

The sequence came from a woman aged 55-70 years with renal cell carcinoma. Source: blood, taken from a patient whose treatment included radiotherapy and nephrectomy. The chain has TRBV9 and TRBJ1-6; D is perhaps TRBD1 (5 bases). This CDR3 reads CASSERGNSPLHF. CDR3 bases: TGTGCCAGCAGCGAGCGGGGGAATTCACCCCTCCACTTT.